The entry below gives a single T cell receptor (beta chain) sequence along with its context. Its antigen is unknown. CDR3 length: 13 residues. The V gene lost 9 bases and the J gene lost 7 bases, with 15 bases spanning the gap. Germline V gene sequence: CDR1 KGHDR, CDR2 SFDVKD. MiXCR was run by TCRdb on the RT-PCR reads, yielding one entry per CDR3 protein. The data hold roughly 700,000 distinct CDR3 sequences, with roughly 14% observed a single time. This entry is derived from a study of response to subunit inactivated influenza vaccine. Study results and caveats: It was the authors' suggestion that each seasonal influenza vaccination recruits few new T cells.

The sequenced sample was PBMCs from blood, obtained 14 days before vaccination. The chain recombines TRBV24-1 with TRBJ2-1; possible D gene TRBD1, 8 bases. The clonotype was recovered from a middle-aged man who received an inactivated influenza vaccine. CDR3 DNA sequence: TGTGCCACCGCGAACAGGGGGGGGAATGAGCAGTTCTTC. It encodes CATANRGGNEQFF.